These T cell receptor beta chains were read from a single sample in a study of blood T cell repertoires in COVID-19. Measured with immunoSEQ multiplex PCR; TCRdb has only the in-frame clones, and not every one. Here the sample spans a few hundred thousand clones, approximately 89% being singletons. Sequencing was carried out using PBMCs or T cells enriched from blood (not recorded which). The receptors originated from a woman between 40 and 50 years old who had been exposed to COVID-19. Each CDR3 is given with its conserved first and last residue. The D gene is left open where the match is weak. A row's size may be missing; if present it is once, few, many or a size class.

TGTGCCAGCAGCCTACCCATCGGGACAGGGGATGGGGAAAAACTGTTTTTT,CASSLPIGTGDGEKLFF,TRBD1,once,TRBV7-9,TRBJ1-4
TGTGCCACCAGCGTTGGGGGCGCGTTAGACGAGCAGTACTTC,CATSVGGALDEQYF,-,few,TRBV15,TRBJ2-7
TGTGCCAGCAGCACCACGGACAGGGGATCCACTGAAGCTTTCTTT,CASSTTDRGSTEAFF,TRBD1,-,TRBV9,TRBJ1-1
TGTGCCAGCAGCACCTCAGGAGGAGGGACCGGGGAGCTGTTTTTT,CASSTSGGGTGELFF,-,-,TRBV9,TRBJ2-2
TGTGCCAGCAGCTTGAGGGCCGGGGGGGCTAACTATGGCTACACCTTC,CASSLRAGGANYGYTF,-,once,TRBV7-2,TRBJ1-2
TGCGCCAGCAGCCGGACAGGGAGCTCCTACGAGCAGTACTTC,CASSRTGSSYEQYF,TRBD1,-,TRBV5-1,TRBJ2-7
TGTGCCACCAGTGATTCCGGGGGGAATCTGCGGGAGACCCAGTACTTC,CATSDSGGNLRETQYF,TRBD2,-,TRBV24-1,TRBJ2-5
TGTGCCAGCAGGCCCCCGGGGGGACTAGCGGGGCTTAGCGATACGCAGTATTTT,CASRPPGGLAGLSDTQYF,TRBD2,-,TRBV27,TRBJ2-3
TGCGCCAGCAGCGATGGGGGCAGGATAATAGAGCAGTTCTTC,CASSDGGRIIEQFF,-,once,TRBV5-1,TRBJ2-1
TGTGCCAGCTCCCACTTAACAGGGGGATTCACAGATACGCAGTATTTT,CASSHLTGGFTDTQYF,TRBD1,-,TRBV18,TRBJ2-3
TGTGCCAGCAGCTTAGGCGGAAGACAGGGGTGGAGTGAAAAACTGTTTTTT,CASSLGGRQGWSEKLFF,TRBD1,once,TRBV11-3,TRBJ1-4
TGTGCCAGCAGCAGACAGGGCACAGATACGCAGTATTTT,CASSRQGTDTQYF,-,once,TRBV7-9,TRBJ2-3
TGTGCCAGCAGCCTACAGGGGAACGGGGAGCTGTTTTTT,CASSLQGNGELFF,TRBD1,-,TRBV7-9,TRBJ2-2
TGTGCCTGGAGTCCTCGGACAGGGGGCATCGATGGCTACACCTTC,CAWSPRTGGIDGYTF,TRBD1,-,TRBV30,TRBJ1-2
TGTGCCAGCTCACGTGGGGGCGGACTCAATGAGCAGTTCTTC,CASSRGGGLNEQFF,-,many,TRBV18,TRBJ2-1
TGCGCCAGCAGCCAGGGACAGGCCCACTCCAATGAAAAACTGTTTTTT,CASSQGQAHSNEKLFF,TRBD1,-,TRBV4-1,TRBJ1-4
TGTGCCAGCAGCTTAGGCGGCGGCTACACCTTC,CASSLGGGYTF,-,many,TRBV11-2,TRBJ1-2
TGTGCCAGCAGCCGGGGGGGCGCGGGCCCAGATACGCAGTATTTT,CASSRGGAGPDTQYF,TRBD2,-,TRBV9,TRBJ2-3
TGTGCCAGCAGTTCTGCGGGGTTTAGCTCCTACAATGAGCAGTTCTTC,CASSSAGFSSYNEQFF,-,-,TRBV27,TRBJ2-1
TGTGCCAGCAGTTCCCGGGACAGGGGGCCAGATACGCAGTATTTT,CASSSRDRGPDTQYF,TRBD1,-,TRBV6-5,TRBJ2-3
TGTGCCAGTAGTACTCGACAGGGTCAGGATTCACCCCTCCACTTT,CASSTRQGQDSPLHF,TRBD1,-,TRBV19,TRBJ1-6
TGTGCCAGCAGTTTTGGGGGGGGTTTCTGGGGCTACACCTTC,CASSFGGGFWGYTF,-,few,TRBV27,TRBJ1-2
TGTGCCAGTAGTGCCGGGACAGGGCCCACCGGGGAGCTGTTTTTT,CASSAGTGPTGELFF,TRBD1,-,TRBV19,TRBJ2-2
TGTGCCAGCATTATGGACAGGGCTGGGGGGGCTTTCTTT,CASIMDRAGGAFF,TRBD1,-,TRBV6-6,TRBJ1-1
TGTGCCAGCAGCCGCGCAGGGGGACAGGGGAATGGCTACACCTTC,CASSRAGGQGNGYTF,TRBD1,-,TRBV3-1/TRBV3-2,TRBJ1-2
TGTGCCAGCAGCGCCGAGCGGTCACCCCTCCACTTT,CASSAERSPLHF,-,-,TRBV7-2,TRBJ1-6
TGTGCCACCAGACCAGGGTCCTATAGCAATCAGCCCCAGCATTTT,CATRPGSYSNQPQHF,-,-,TRBV15,TRBJ1-5
TGTGCCAGTAGTAAGCAGGGAGCGGGGTCTGGAAACACCATATATTTT,CASSKQGAGSGNTIYF,-,-,TRBV19,TRBJ1-3
TGTGCCAGCAGTTTTCAACAGGGTGTCGGGGAGCTGTTTTTT,CASSFQQGVGELFF,-,-,TRBV6-2/TRBV6-3,TRBJ2-2
TGTGCCAGCGGGCGAAAGAGCAATGAGCAGTTCTTC,CASGRKSNEQFF,-,-,TRBV12-3/TRBV12-4,TRBJ2-1
TGCGCCAGCAGTGAGGCTAGCGGAAGCTACGAGCAGTACTTC,CASSEASGSYEQYF,TRBD2,-,TRBV10-1,TRBJ2-7
TGTGCCAGCAGCCAAGCTCCGGGACTTTCCACCTACGAGCAGTACTTC,CASSQAPGLSTYEQYF,-,-,TRBV4-2,TRBJ2-7
TGCAGCGTTCGCTCAGGGGGTAACTATGGCTACACCTTC,CSVRSGGNYGYTF,TRBD1,-,TRBV29-1,TRBJ1-2
TGCGCCAGCAGGAAAACGGACAGGGGTCAGCCCCAGCATTTT,CASRKTDRGQPQHF,TRBD1,-,TRBV10-2,TRBJ1-5
TGTGCCAGCAGCCTAGGGACTAGCGGTAATTACAATGAGCAGTTCTTC,CASSLGTSGNYNEQFF,TRBD2,-,TRBV14,TRBJ2-1
TGTGCCGTACAGGACCCGATGACTGAAGCTTTCTTT,CAVQDPMTEAFF,-,once,TRBV7-2,TRBJ1-1
TGTGCCATCAGTGATGGGACAGCAATCTACGAGCAGTACTTC,CAISDGTAIYEQYF,TRBD1,-,TRBV10-3,TRBJ2-7
TGTGCCAGTAGTATAGGTTCCAGGGGGGTTGAAGCTTTCTTT,CASSIGSRGVEAFF,TRBD1,-,TRBV19,TRBJ1-1
TGTGCCAGCAGTTTGGGGCGCGCGACAAGCCTCCACTTT,CASSLGRATSLHF,-,-,TRBV27,TRBJ1-6
TGTGCCAGCAGCGGGAGGGATTTGCAGCCCCAGCATTTT,CASSGRDLQPQHF,-,-,TRBV5-6,TRBJ1-5
TGTGCCAGCAGCTTAATTCACGGGAAGGATGAGCAGTTCTTC,CASSLIHGKDEQFF,-,once,TRBV7-9,TRBJ2-1
TGTGCCAGCAGCTTCCTAGCGAGCGCGCCCCTTAATGAGCAGTTCTTC,CASSFLASAPLNEQFF,-,-,TRBV7-2,TRBJ2-1
TGTGCCAGCAGCTTAACAGGAGGGCCGAACACTGAAGCTTTCTTT,CASSLTGGPNTEAFF,-,-,TRBV7-3,TRBJ1-1
TGTGCCAGCAGCCAAACCTTGGGCGACTATGGCTACACCTTC,CASSQTLGDYGYTF,-,-,TRBV14,TRBJ1-2
TGCAGCGTGGGACAGGGACCTTTGGAGCAGTACTTC,CSVGQGPLEQYF,TRBD1,-,TRBV29-1,TRBJ2-7